These T cell receptor beta chains were read from a single sample in a study of cytomegalovirus exposure and HLA in healthy donors. TCRdb keeps only in-frame clones here, not all; method: immunoSEQ multiplex PCR. The data contain more than 95,000 clones, under 90% of them seen just once; the ten biggest clones take up more than 1.5%. The sample comprised PBMCs. The source of these receptors is a young woman in good health and CMV-seronegative. The CDR3 runs from the conserved cysteine through the conserved F or W. Each record gives: V gene, D gene, CDR3 protein. The D gene is left open where the match is weak.

v_gene: TRBV7-8
d_gene: .
CDR3aa: CASSPSRRPGQYF

v_gene: TRBV11-3
d_gene: .
CDR3aa: CASSSAGWRDTDTQYF

v_gene: TRBV25-1
d_gene: .
CDR3aa: CASSEHTGGFDTGELFF

v_gene: TRBV5-1
d_gene: .
CDR3aa: CASSTQETQYF

v_gene: TRBV28
d_gene: .
CDR3aa: CASSSTNTEAFF

v_gene: TRBV29-1
d_gene: .
CDR3aa: CSVGVAGKQFF

v_gene: TRBV29-1
d_gene: .
CDR3aa: CSVGDRVTYNEQFF

v_gene: TRBV5-4
d_gene: .
CDR3aa: CASTLGGSNEKLFF

v_gene: TRBV5-4
d_gene: .
CDR3aa: CASSLGVSYEQYF

v_gene: TRBV6-4
d_gene: .
CDR3aa: CASSDRTGVPHQPQHF

v_gene: TRBV7-2
d_gene: .
CDR3aa: CASSPYRAEQFF

v_gene: TRBV6-1
d_gene: TRBD1
CDR3aa: CASSVTGTAYNEQFF

v_gene: TRBV7-2
d_gene: TRBD2
CDR3aa: CASSLSLAGSDQYF

v_gene: TRBV28
d_gene: .
CDR3aa: CASSLIFDGTLGTEAFF

v_gene: TRBV27
d_gene: .
CDR3aa: CASSSRGEGNTIYF

v_gene: TRBV27
d_gene: TRBD1
CDR3aa: CASSLQGNQPQHF

v_gene: TRBV6-7
d_gene: .
CDR3aa: CASSPTSKAAKNTGELFF

v_gene: TRBV9
d_gene: .
CDR3aa: CASSFMIQGTDTGELFF

v_gene: TRBV15
d_gene: TRBD1
CDR3aa: CATSTDRVGYEQYF

v_gene: TRBV27
d_gene: TRBD2
CDR3aa: CASSLLALAGVAYEQYF

v_gene: TRBV2
d_gene: .
CDR3aa: CASSATVYGYTF

v_gene: TRBV7-6
d_gene: .
CDR3aa: CASSLAAGDNEQFF

v_gene: TRBV19
d_gene: TRBD1
CDR3aa: CASSIGTGSYEQYF

v_gene: TRBV7-2
d_gene: .
CDR3aa: CASSKDSFSGNTIYF

v_gene: TRBV29-1
d_gene: .
CDR3aa: CSVENRVYDNEQFF

v_gene: TRBV5-1
d_gene: TRBD1
CDR3aa: CASSSGTGYFLAKNIQYF

v_gene: TRBV6-1
d_gene: .
CDR3aa: CASSTGHGYTF

v_gene: TRBV7-6
d_gene: TRBD2
CDR3aa: CASSLEVSGRANEQFF

v_gene: TRBV4-2
d_gene: TRBD2
CDR3aa: CASSHNYVRGGRPDTQYF

v_gene: TRBV15
d_gene: .
CDR3aa: CATSLGHREQYF

v_gene: TRBV5-1
d_gene: TRBD2
CDR3aa: CASLRRDYYNEQFF

v_gene: TRBV7-9
d_gene: TRBD2
CDR3aa: CATGAGGGQETQYF

v_gene: TRBV5-4
d_gene: .
CDR3aa: CASSSGHPSSYNEQFF

v_gene: TRBV6-1
d_gene: .
CDR3aa: CASSESIGGTNYGYTF

v_gene: TRBV28
d_gene: .
CDR3aa: CASRLPSQGLYF

v_gene: TRBV6-1
d_gene: .
CDR3aa: CASSEQGRQPQHF

v_gene: TRBV7-8
d_gene: .
CDR3aa: CADRRGTHQPATQYF

v_gene: TRBV7-8
d_gene: .
CDR3aa: CASSFPKNPGGRSIGELFF

v_gene: TRBV13
d_gene: TRBD1
CDR3aa: CASSLGGQGYEQYF

v_gene: TRBV29-1
d_gene: TRBD1
CDR3aa: CSVGGTGLITF

v_gene: TRBV28
d_gene: .
CDR3aa: CAVLEQGNTGELFF

v_gene: TRBV15
d_gene: .
CDR3aa: CATSRDPGARGYTF

v_gene: TRBV5-1
d_gene: .
CDR3aa: CASSPPAGSSNEQFF

v_gene: TRBV9
d_gene: TRBD2
CDR3aa: CASSARLAGGVHEQFF

v_gene: TRBV6-1
d_gene: .
CDR3aa: CASSVPSLVNEQFF

v_gene: TRBV9
d_gene: .
CDR3aa: CASSVEVATVEETQYF